The 25 T cell receptor beta chains listed next were all sequenced from one sample in a study of shared clonotypes between healthy human individuals (TCRdb year 2020). The library was built by means of the immunoSEQ multiplex PCR assay. The source is immuneACCESS, and TCRdb retained only in-frame sequences with V and J called. Part of the clones is not carried over; for the studies checked, unresolved V genes explain less than half of this, and the remainder is unexplained. The sample data list 900,000 to 1,200,000 clones, and around 82% of these were observed just once. In total, the top ten clones hold roughly 0.55% of the sample. The sample was memory CD4+ T cells from PBMCs. The sample's cell subset or site label, decoded: CD45RA-negative fraction. The origin of the receptors is a man younger than 35 in good health. Some clones in this sample may be carry-over from other donors' samples.

This chain connects TRBV5-6 to TRBJ2-5, with D perhaps TRBD2 (5 bases). This CDR3 contains 15 residues. Germline values: CDR1 SGHDT, CDR2 YYEEEE. The V end lost 0 bases, the J end lost 2 bases, and 11 bases lay between the germline ends. The CDR3 here is CASSLVARGQETQYF. CDR3 nucleotide sequence: TGTGCCAGCAGCTTGGTGGCTAGAGGGCAAGAGACCCAGTACTTC.

The chain carries TRBV18 and TRBJ2-5; D tentatively reads TRBD1 or TRBD2 (5 bases each). The CDR3 consists of 13 residues. V was shortened by 5 bases and J by 4 bases, with 11 bases between the two germline ends. CDR1 and CDR2 from the germline V gene are KGHSH and LQKENI. The CDR3 here is CASSLGVGETQYF. CDR3 in DNA: TGTGCCAGCTCATTGGGGGTTGGAGAGACCCAGTACTTC.

The chain links TRBV7-2 to TRBJ1-1; tentative D call: TRBD1 (5 bases). CDR1 SGHTA and CDR2 FQGNSA come from the germline V gene. The length of the CDR3 is 13 residues. V shed 8 bases and J shed 1 base, with 11 bases lying between them. The CDR3 nucleotides read TGTGCCAGCGGACATTCGAGGAACACTGAAGCTTTCTTT. As protein: CASGHSRNTEAFF.

The chain couples TRBV27 to TRBJ1-2; D might be TRBD1 (5 bases). The germline CDR1 and CDR2 sequences are MNHEY and SMNVEV (reference sequence). There are 13 residues in the CDR3. Trimming removed 5 bases at V and 4 bases at J, with 11 bases between. This CDR3 is CASSIRGGYGYTF. CDR3 bases: TGTGCCAGCAGTATCCGCGGGGGCTATGGCTACACCTTC.

The chain employs TRBV18 and TRBJ2-3; a possible D gene is TRBD1 (5 bases). The V end was cut by 6 bases, the J end by 10 bases, with 11 bases between. The CDR3 length is 11 residues. Germline CDR1 and CDR2: KGHSH and LQKENI. The CDR3 region has the DNA TGTGCCAGCTCCCCAGGGATGGCGCAGTATTTT. It codes for CASSPGMAQYF.

This clone has a single count. V gene TRBV6-1 combines with J gene TRBJ2-3, with TRBD1 as a possible D gene (5 bases). Trimming removed 1 base from V and 4 bases from J, with 12 bases in between. Germline CDR1 and CDR2: MNHNS and SASEGT. CDR3 length: 15 amino acids. This chain's CDR3 is CASSEDGRGPDTQYF. The CDR3 coding sequence is TGTGCCAGCAGTGAAGACGGTAGGGGCCCAGATACGCAGTATTTT.

This clone was counted only a few times. The CDR3 loop reads CASSQDSELTGYTF. The CDR3, as DNA: TGTGCCAGCAGCCAAGATAGTGAGTTGACTGGCTACACCTTC. The rearrangement joins TRBV4-2 to TRBJ1-2; no definite D call. V was clipped by 0 bases and J by 7 bases, with 12 bases between them. Germline CDR1 is LGHNA and CDR2 is YNFKEQ. The CDR3 is 14 residues long.

The chain joins TRBV28 to TRBJ2-5; D tentatively fits TRBD1 or TRBD2 (6 bases each). Trimming removed 5 bases from V and 4 bases from J, with 17 bases in between. The CDR3 covers 15 residues. Germline CDR1 is MDHEN and CDR2 is SYDVKM. In nucleotides, the CDR3 is TGTGCCAGCAGTGCCATCGGGGGCCGGGGAGAGACCCAGTACTTC. It yields the protein CASSAIGGRGETQYF.

V is TRBV28 and J is TRBJ2-2; D is unresolved. Germline CDR1 reads MDHEN; CDR2 reads SYDVKM. The V and J ends lost 7 bases and 3 bases respectively, with 15 bases between them. This CDR3 has 15 residues. The CDR3 loop reads CASTTEGWYTGELFF. CDR3 nucleotides: TGTGCCAGCACCACGGAAGGGTGGTACACCGGGGAGCTGTTTTTT.

The gene calls are TRBV5-1 and TRBJ2-1, with TRBD2 identical over 7 bases. Germline CDR1 reads SGHRS; CDR2 reads YFSETQ. The V segment lost 3 bases and the J segment 3 bases; nucleotides outside the gene matches: 6. The CDR3 is 15 residues long. CDR3 residues: CASSSSGNNYNEQFF. The DNA of the CDR3 is TGCGCCAGCAGCTCTAGCGGTAACAACTACAATGAGCAGTTCTTC.

The chain couples TRBV6-1 to TRBJ2-3; 7 bases line up with TRBD1. J gave up 2 bases and V 6 bases, and 8 bases lay outside the gene matches. The CDR3 is 15 amino acids. Germline CDR1 is MNHNS and CDR2 is SASEGT. The CDR3 DNA follows: TGTGCCAGCAGGCGAACAGGGGACACCACAGATACGCAGTATTTT. Protein product: CASRRTGDTTDTQYF.

This clone was seen a few times. Other nucleotide sequences in the sample specify the same CDR3. The chain's CDR3 is CASSLGGEQFF. CDR3 nucleotide sequence: TGTGCCAGCAGCTTGGGTGGTGAGCAGTTCTTC. The chain couples TRBV11-2 to TRBJ2-1; D remains unclear. This CDR3 is built from 11 residues. Germline V gene lookup returns CDR1 SGHAT and CDR2 FQNNGV. Trimming shortened V by 3 bases and J by 9 bases, and 6 bases separated the two germline ends.

This clone has just one count. This chain uses TRBV7-9 with TRBJ1-3; D is uncertain. The CDR3 covers 16 residues. The V gene's germline CDR1 is SEHNR and CDR2 FQNEAQ (reference sequence). The V and J ends lost 1 base and 0 bases respectively, with 10 bases between them. CDR3 sequence reads: CASSLGAASSGNTIYF. The CDR3 bases are TGTGCCAGCAGCTTAGGGGCAGCGTCCTCTGGAAACACCATATATTTT. Full variable domain (outside the CDR3, taken from reference TRBV7-9 and TRBJ1-3): DTGVSQNPRHKITKRGQNVTFRCDPISEHNRLYWYRQTLGQGPEFLTYFQNEAQLEKSRLLSDRFSAERPKGSFSTLEIQRTEQGDSAMYLCASSLGAASSGNTIYFGEGSWLTVV.

This clone has only a few counts. V is TRBV5-1 and J is TRBJ2-7, with D perhaps matching TRBD1 or TRBD2 (5 bases each). The ends were cut back, 4 bases at V and 4 bases at J, with 15 bases in the middle. The germline V gene encodes CDR1 SGHRS and CDR2 YFSETQ. This CDR3 has 14 amino acids. CDR3 DNA sequence: TGCGCCAGCAGCCCCGGGACCGCCTTTTACGAGCAGTACTTC. It codes for CASSPGTAFYEQYF.

For this clone: The same CDR3 is also encoded by other DNA sequences in this sample. V and J are TRBV27 and TRBJ1-5; D call uncertain. The CDR3 has 14 amino acids. Between the trimmed V and J ends, which lost 3 bases and 0 bases, there was a span of 6 bases. Germline V gene data show CDR1 as MNHEY and CDR2 as SMNVEV (reference sequence). The CDR3 sequence is CASSFGRSNQPQHF. As DNA, the CDR3 is TGTGCCAGCAGTTTTGGTCGTAGCAATCAGCCCCAGCATTTT.

The chain recombines TRBV11-2 with TRBJ1-6, with a possible D match to TRBD1 (5 bases). Germline assignment: CDR1 SGHAT and CDR2 FQNNGV. The V gene lost 5 bases and the J gene lost 11 bases, with 16 bases spanning the gap. The CDR3 consists of 14 residues. The CDR3 protein is CASSTQGGLAPLHF. DNA of the CDR3: TGTGCCAGCAGCACCCAGGGTGGCCTCGCACCCCTCCACTTT.

This clone has a handful of counts. The J gene is TRBJ1-1, the V gene TRBV5-1, with TRBD1 matching over 8 bases. With V trimmed by 4 bases and J by 0 bases, 8 bases remained unmatched. Germline loops: CDR1 SGHRS, CDR2 YFSETQ. This CDR3 spans 16 amino acids. CDR3 loop: CASSRGQGNMNTEAFF. In nucleotides, the CDR3 is TGCGCCAGCAGCCGTGGACAGGGAAACATGAACACTGAAGCTTTCTTT.

The chain couples TRBV6-1 to TRBJ2-4; D perhaps matches TRBD1 (6 bases). The CDR3 consists of 11 residues. Germline lookup yields CDR1 MNHNS and CDR2 SASEGT. V gave up 6 bases and J gave up 11 bases, with 11 bases separating them. For the CDR3, the DNA is TGTGCCAGCAGACAGGGAGTATTTCAGTACTTC. Translation gives CASRQGVFQYF.

Regarding this clone: The sample carries other DNA sequences with the same CDR3. The chain combines TRBV19 with TRBJ1-4; no clear D. The CDR3 has 12 residues. The germline gives CDR1 LNHDA, CDR2 SQIVND (reference sequence). V was shortened by 3 bases and J by 5 bases, with 4 bases between the two germline ends. CDR3 coding DNA: TGTGCCAGTAGTATCAGGAATGAAAAACTGTTTTTT. It translates to CASSIRNEKLFF.

The chain recombines TRBV7-2 with TRBJ2-4; the D is unclear. With 2 bases removed from V and 5 bases from J, the gap between germline ends came to 4 bases. The CDR3 length is 12 residues. CDR1 SGHTA and CDR2 FQGNSA come from the germline V gene. This CDR3 is CASSLTENIQYF. The CDR3 DNA reads TGTGCCAGCAGCTTAACAGAAAACATTCAGTACTTC. The complete variable domain, with remaining parts taken from reference TRBV7-2 and TRBJ2-4, reads GAGVSQSPSNKVTEKGKDVELRCDPISGHTALYWYRQSLGQGLEFLIYFQGNSAPDKSGLPSDRFSAERTGGSVSTLTIQRTQQEDSAVYLCASSLTENIQYFGAGTRLSVL.

This clone was counted a few times. The same CDR3 can be traced to other DNA sequences in this sample. This chain links TRBV4-1 with TRBJ2-7, with 9 bases that match TRBD1. The junction had 0 bases not matched to a gene; V was cut back by 1 base and J by 2 bases. CDR1 is MGHRA, CDR2 YSYEKL, per germline. The CDR3 has 14 amino acids. DNA for the CDR3: TGCGCCAGCAGCCAAGGACAGGGGGCCTACGAGCAGTACTTC. This gives the protein CASSQGQGAYEQYF.

This clone was seen more than once but under ten times. The chain combines TRBV6-4 with TRBJ1-2; perhaps TRBD1 as D (6 bases). The ends were cut back, 6 bases at V and 4 bases at J, with 15 bases in the middle. CDR3 size: 14 residues. Germline V lookup: CDR1 MRHNA, CDR2 SNTAGT. The DNA of the CDR3 is TGTGCCAGCAGCCCTTCAGGGGCAGGCTATGGCTACACCTTC. This sequence encodes CASSPSGAGYGYTF.

There are many counts of this clone. Other DNA sequences in the same sample also yield this CDR3. This chain joins TRBV25-1 and TRBJ2-5; 9 bases agree with TRBD2. V lost 3 bases to trimming and J lost 5 bases; unmatched junction nucleotides: 4. The CDR3 extends over 14 amino acids. Germline V gene lookup returns CDR1 MGHDK and CDR2 SYGVNS. CDR3 sequence: CASSDGLAGETQYF. The CDR3 DNA reads as TGTGCCAGCAGTGATGGCCTAGCGGGGGAGACCCAGTACTTC.

This clone was detected only once. A much larger clone lies one base from this, so it may be a read error. V and J are TRBV4-1 and TRBJ2-1; D is undetermined. Germline V CDR1 and CDR2: MGHRA, YSYEKL. The CDR3 is made up of 16 amino acids. The CDR3 region is CASSQEGRSSYNEQLF. The CDR3 DNA follows: TGCGCCAGCAGCCAAGAAGGCAGGAGCTCCTACAATGAGCAGCTCTTC.

In its sample, this clone was seen a few times. A read error likely explains this, since a far larger clone differs by one base. The same CDR3 is also encoded by other DNA sequences in this sample. V usage is TRBV29-1 and J usage is TRBJ1-1; no reliable D call. The germline V gene encodes CDR1 SQVTM and CDR2 ANQGSEA. This CDR3 region has 15 residues. CDR3: CSASAGWAMNTEAFF. The CDR3 DNA follows: TGCAGCGCCTCTGCGGGGTGGGCCATGAACACTGAAGCCTTCTTT.